The 19 T cell receptor beta chains below come from one sample, sequenced in a study of neurological immune-mediated disorders. TCRdb reprocessed the 5' RACE reads via MiXCR and lists one record per CDR3 protein. The table has about 16,000 distinct CDR3 sequences, roughly 21% seen once. Sequenced input: PBMCs. Receptors were obtained from a man in his forties or fifties in good health.

This clonotype was seen many times. This chain links TRBV20-1 with TRBJ2-1; the D is unclear. Per germline, CDR1 DFQATT and CDR2 SNEGSKA (reference sequence). With 4 bases removed from V and 2 bases from J, the gap between germline ends came to 9 bases. This CDR3 is 13 amino acids long. The CDR3 nucleotides are TGCAGTGCTATCCCGGTGCCCTACAATGAGCAGTTCTTC. This codes for CSAIPVPYNEQFF.

This clonotype was recorded many times. V gene TRBV7-2 combines with J gene TRBJ2-1, with TRBD1 matching over 8 bases. Germline V gene lookup returns CDR1 SGHTA and CDR2 FQGNSA. V lost 8 bases, J lost 3 bases, and 9 bases stayed unmatched. The CDR3 contains 15 residues. CDR3 nucleotides: TGTGCCAGCGCAATCACAGGGGGTGACTACAATGAGCAGTTCTTC. Translating gives CASAITGGDYNEQFF.

The chain combines TRBV6-6 with TRBJ2-1; no clear D. CDR1 MNHNY and CDR2 SVGAGI come from the germline V gene (reference sequence). The length of the CDR3 is 14 residues. V was clipped by 6 bases and J by 6 bases, with 15 bases between them. DNA for the CDR3: TGTGCCAGCAGCCAAGGGTTAATCTCCAATGAGCAGTTCTTC. Translation: CASSQGLISNEQFF.

This clonotype was seen ten or more times. This chain uses TRBV5-6 with TRBJ2-1, with D uncertain. Per germline, CDR1 SGHDT and CDR2 YYEEEE. The V end was cut by 0 bases, the J end by 9 bases, with 13 bases between. The CDR3 is 14 residues long. Written as DNA, the CDR3 is TGTGCCAGCAGCTTGGGGGCTGTTGCTGGTGAGCAGTTCTTC. Residues: CASSLGAVAGEQFF.

This clonotype was found many times. The chain is built from TRBV20-1 and TRBJ2-5; 11 nucleotides agree with TRBD2. The length of the CDR3 is 19 residues. Germline V gene sequence: CDR1 DFQATT, CDR2 SNEGSKA (reference sequence). The ends lost 0 bases at V and 0 bases at J; junction bases unmatched: 12. The CDR3, as DNA: TGCAGTGCTAGAGACCCAATCGCTAGCGGGAGGAAGGACCAAGAGACCCAGTACTTC. Residues: CSARDPIASGRKDQETQYF.

This clonotype was recorded many times. This chain uses TRBV5-1 with TRBJ2-5; perhaps TRBD2 as D (7 bases). Trimming removed 1 base from V and 5 bases from J, with 15 bases in between. CDR1 is SGHRS and CDR2 is YFSETQ in the germline V gene. This CDR3 has 15 amino acids. The CDR3 loop is CASSLLSGEGETQYF. The CDR3, as DNA: TGCGCCAGCAGCTTGCTGTCAGGGGAGGGTGAGACCCAGTACTTC.

This clonotype was recorded many times. This chain uses TRBV20-1 with TRBJ2-5; the D gene is possibly TRBD2 (6 bases). CDR3 length: 14 amino acids. CDR1 and CDR2 (germline): DFQATT, SNEGSKA (reference sequence). The V and J ends lost 6 bases and 5 bases respectively, with 19 bases between them. The CDR3 region has the DNA TGCAGTGCCCCGGGGGAGCGGTTTGGGGAGACCCAGTACTTC. This gives the protein CSAPGERFGETQYF.

This clonotype is labeled as medium-sized. The rearrangement uses TRBV7-2 and TRBJ2-5; no clear D. Trimming shortened V by 5 bases and J by 5 bases, and 6 bases separated the two germline ends. Germline lookup yields CDR1 SGHTA and CDR2 FQGNSA. The length of the CDR3 is 11 residues. The CDR3 protein is CASSVWETQYF. CDR3 in DNA: TGTGCCAGCAGCGTCTGGGAGACCCAGTACTTC. The full variable domain, its missing parts supplied by reference TRBV7-2 and TRBJ2-5, is GAGVSQSPSNKVTEKGKDVELRCDPISGHTALYWYRQSLGQGLEFLIYFQGNSAPDKSGLPSDRFSAERTGGSVSTLTIQRTQQEDSAVYLCASSVWETQYFGPGTRLLVL.

At least ten counts were recorded for this clonotype. J is TRBJ2-2 and V is TRBV3-1; 7 nucleotides agree with TRBD2. The ends lost 4 bases at V and 7 bases at J; junction bases unmatched: 9. The CDR3 runs 15 residues. Germline CDR1 reads LGHDT; CDR2 reads YNNKEL (reference sequence). CDR3 in amino acids: CASSPGTTMGGELFF. CDR3 DNA: TGTGCCAGCAGCCCTGGGACTACCATGGGCGGGGAGCTGTTTTTT.

This clonotype was counted many times. The chain links TRBV5-1 to TRBJ2-7, with 14 bases lining up with TRBD2. Per germline, CDR1 SGHRS and CDR2 YFSETQ. The CDR3 extends over 14 amino acids. The J segment lost 4 bases and the V segment lost 7 bases, leaving 4 bases of the junction unmatched. The CDR3 region has the DNA TGCGCCAGCGGGACTAGCGGGAGTACTTACGAGCAGTACTTC. This gives the protein CASGTSGSTYEQYF. Variable domain in full (rest from reference TRBV5-1 and TRBJ2-7): KAGVTQTPRYLIKTRGQQVTLSCSPISGHRSVSWYQQTPGQGLQFLFEYFSETQRNKGNFPGRFSGRQFSNSRSEMNVSTLELGDSALYLCASGTSGSTYEQYFGPGTRLTVT.

The chain links TRBV20-1 to TRBJ1-1, with D possibly TRBD1 on 5 matching bases. V gave up 6 bases and J gave up 1 base, with 9 bases separating them. Germline V CDR1 and CDR2: DFQATT, SNEGSKA (reference sequence). There are 12 residues in the CDR3. CDR3 sequence reads: CSADRGNTEAFF. The DNA for the CDR3 is TGCAGTGCCGACAGAGGGAACACTGAAGCTTTCTTT.

The chain joins TRBV29-1 to TRBJ2-1, with 10 bases matching TRBD2. V was pared by 7 bases and J by 2 bases, with 5 bases of the junction left unmatched. CDR1 is SQVTM and CDR2 is ANQGSEA in the germline V gene. The CDR3 covers 14 residues. The CDR3 reads CSAIAGGAYNEQFF. Written as DNA, the CDR3 is TGCAGCGCTATAGCGGGGGGAGCCTACAATGAGCAGTTCTTC.

The rearrangement uses TRBV30 and TRBJ1-1; D is unresolved. Germline CDR1 GTSNPN, CDR2 SVGIG (reference sequence). The CDR3 has 11 amino acids. The V end lost 5 bases, the J end lost 4 bases, and 8 bases lay between the germline ends. CDR3 protein: CAWLRRTEAFF. The CDR3 nucleotides read TGTGCCTGGCTGAGACGCACTGAAGCTTTCTTT.

The V call is TRBV13, the J call TRBJ2-7; 12 positions match TRBD2. The V gene's germline CDR1 is PRHDT and CDR2 FYEKMQ (reference sequence). This CDR3 comprises 15 residues. Unmatched junction bases numbered 9, after V lost 5 bases and J lost 7 bases. The CDR3 region has the DNA TGTGCCAGCAGCCTCAGGACTAGCGGGATATGGGAGCAGTACTTC. Its translation is CASSLRTSGIWEQYF.

The table lists this clonotype with many counts. J is TRBJ1-5 and V is TRBV20-1; the D gene is possibly TRBD1 (6 bases). Germline lookup yields CDR1 DFQATT and CDR2 SNEGSKA (reference sequence). This CDR3 is built from 14 residues. V was trimmed by 4 bases and J by 2 bases, leaving 12 bases between them. The CDR3 loop is CSATARGGNQPQHF. CDR3 bases: TGCAGTGCTACGGCCAGGGGTGGCAATCAGCCCCAGCATTTT.

Within the sample, this clonotype is medium-sized. This rearrangement joins TRBV5-1 to TRBJ2-2; possible D gene TRBD1, 6 bases. This CDR3 is 14 amino acids long. The germline gives CDR1 SGHRS, CDR2 YFSETQ. The V end lost 6 bases, the J end lost 4 bases, and 13 bases lay between the germline ends. This CDR3 reads CASNQGQLTGELFF. The DNA of the CDR3 is TGCGCCAGCAATCAGGGACAACTCACCGGGGAGCTGTTTTTT.

In its sample, this clonotype was seen many times. V gene TRBV20-1 combines with J gene TRBJ2-1; TRBD2 is a possible D gene (6 bases). Trimming removed 1 base at V and 11 bases at J, with 12 bases between. Germline CDR1 and CDR2: DFQATT and SNEGSKA (reference sequence). The CDR3 has 12 amino acids. CDR3 DNA: TGCAGTGCTAGAGCGACGGGCGGGAAGCAGTTCTTC. Translated: CSARATGGKQFF.

This clonotype was detected a few times. The J gene is TRBJ1-1, the V gene TRBV21-1; the table's D call TRBD1 went unverified against the DNA. TRBV21-1 is designated a pseudogene. CDR3 length: 20 amino acids. The CDR3 coding sequence is TGTGCCAGCAGCAAAGAGGGAGTCAGACGGAGGACGCAGGGGGTCGGTGAAGCTTTCTTT. Encoded protein: CASSKEGVRRRTQGVGEAFF.

This clonotype was detected ten times or more. The chain has TRBV29-1 and TRBJ2-2, with a possible D match to TRBD1 (6 bases). Trimming took 4 bases from V and 6 from J, leaving 15 bases between them. This CDR3 has 14 residues. The V gene's germline CDR1 is SQVTM and CDR2 ANQGSEA. This chain's CDR3 is CSVGNQQGSGELFF. The CDR3 region has the DNA TGCAGCGTTGGTAACCAACAGGGATCCGGGGAGCTGTTTTTT.